What follows is one TCR beta chain and its context. The identical CDR3 is also encoded by other nucleotide sequences in the sample. CDR1 and CDR2 (germline): MDHEN, SYDVKM. Trimming shortened V by 6 bases and J by 4 bases, and 7 bases separated the two germline ends. The CDR3 is made up of 12 amino acids. This entry comes from a study of shared clonotypes between healthy human individuals. At the level of the study: CD4 naive and CD4 memory each took three plates per donor, while CD8 naive took two and CD8 memory one.

An approximately 210 ng quantity of DNA, 29,000 or so T cell genomes, went into the sorted-subset replicate PCRs. Measured with immunoSEQ multiplex PCR; TCRdb has only the in-frame clones, and not every one. Among roughly 2.1 million clones listed, under 95% were seen once. Naive CD8 cells lacked CD45RO and underwent positive selection for CCR7, leaving out terminally differentiated effector memory CD45RA+ cells. Donors included only healthy HIV-negative adults lacking recent acute infections or vaccinations. The source of this sequence is a man aged 18 to 35 in good health. Some clones in this sample may be carry-over from other donors' samples. Sequenced input: naive CD8+ T cells from PBMCs. The rearrangement links TRBV28 to TRBJ2-1; D unclear. The CDR3 protein is CASSPTYNEQFF. CDR3 nucleotide sequence: TGTGCCAGCAGCCCAACTTACAATGAGCAGTTCTTC. The full variable domain, its missing parts supplied by reference TRBV28 and TRBJ2-1, is DVKVTQSSRYLVKRTGEKVFLECVQDMDHENMFWYRQDPGLGLRLIYFSYDVKMKEKGDIPEGYSVSREKKERFSLILESASTNQTSMYLCASSPTYNEQFFGPGTRLTVL.